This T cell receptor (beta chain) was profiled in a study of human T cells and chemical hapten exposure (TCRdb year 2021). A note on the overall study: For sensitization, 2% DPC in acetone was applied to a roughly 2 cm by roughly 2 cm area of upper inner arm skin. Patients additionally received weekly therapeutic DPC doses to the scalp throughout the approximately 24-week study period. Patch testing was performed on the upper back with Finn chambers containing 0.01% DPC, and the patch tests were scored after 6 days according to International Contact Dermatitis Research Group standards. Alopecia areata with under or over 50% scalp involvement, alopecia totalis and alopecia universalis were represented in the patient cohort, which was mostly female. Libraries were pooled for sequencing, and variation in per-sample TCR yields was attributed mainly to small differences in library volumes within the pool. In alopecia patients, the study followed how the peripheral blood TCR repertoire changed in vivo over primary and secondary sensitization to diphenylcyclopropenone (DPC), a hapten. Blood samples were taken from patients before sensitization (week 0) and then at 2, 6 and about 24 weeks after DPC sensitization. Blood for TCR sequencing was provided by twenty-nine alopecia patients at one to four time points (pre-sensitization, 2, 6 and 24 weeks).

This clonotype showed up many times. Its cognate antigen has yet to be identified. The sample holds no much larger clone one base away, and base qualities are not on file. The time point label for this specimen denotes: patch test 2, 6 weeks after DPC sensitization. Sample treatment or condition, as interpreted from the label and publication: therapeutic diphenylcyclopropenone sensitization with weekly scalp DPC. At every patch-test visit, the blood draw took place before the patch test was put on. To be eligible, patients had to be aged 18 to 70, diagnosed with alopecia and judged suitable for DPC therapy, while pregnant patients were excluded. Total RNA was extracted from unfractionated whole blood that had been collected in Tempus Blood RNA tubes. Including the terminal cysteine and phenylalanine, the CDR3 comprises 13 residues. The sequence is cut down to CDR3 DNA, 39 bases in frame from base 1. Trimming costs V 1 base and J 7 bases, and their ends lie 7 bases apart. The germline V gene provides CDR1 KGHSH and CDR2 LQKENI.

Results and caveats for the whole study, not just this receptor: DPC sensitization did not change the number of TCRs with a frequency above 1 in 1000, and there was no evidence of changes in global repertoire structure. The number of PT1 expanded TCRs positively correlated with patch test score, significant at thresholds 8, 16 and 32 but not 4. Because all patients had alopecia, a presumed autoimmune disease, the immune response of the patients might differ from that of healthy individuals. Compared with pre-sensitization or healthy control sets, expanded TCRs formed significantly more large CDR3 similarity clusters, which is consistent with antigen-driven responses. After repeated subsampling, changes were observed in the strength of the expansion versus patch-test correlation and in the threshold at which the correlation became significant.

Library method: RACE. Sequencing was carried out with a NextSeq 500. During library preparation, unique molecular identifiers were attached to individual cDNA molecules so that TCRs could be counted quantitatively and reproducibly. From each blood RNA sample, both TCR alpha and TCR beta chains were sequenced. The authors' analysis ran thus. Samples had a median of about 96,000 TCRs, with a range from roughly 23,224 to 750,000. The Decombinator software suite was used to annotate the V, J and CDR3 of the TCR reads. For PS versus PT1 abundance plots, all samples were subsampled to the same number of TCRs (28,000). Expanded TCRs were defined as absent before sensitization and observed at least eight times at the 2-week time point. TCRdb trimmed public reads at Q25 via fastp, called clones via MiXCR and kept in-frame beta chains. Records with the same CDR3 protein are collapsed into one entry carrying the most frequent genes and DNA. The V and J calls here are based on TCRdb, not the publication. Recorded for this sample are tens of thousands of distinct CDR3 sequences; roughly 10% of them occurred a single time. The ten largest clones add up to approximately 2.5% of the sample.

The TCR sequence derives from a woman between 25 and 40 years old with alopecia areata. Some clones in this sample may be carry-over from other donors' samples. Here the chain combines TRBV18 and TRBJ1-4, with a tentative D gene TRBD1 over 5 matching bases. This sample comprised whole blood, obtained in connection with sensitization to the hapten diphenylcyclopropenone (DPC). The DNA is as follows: TGTGCCAGCTCACCACTGACAGTTGAAAAACTGTTTTTT. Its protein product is CASSPLTVEKLFF.